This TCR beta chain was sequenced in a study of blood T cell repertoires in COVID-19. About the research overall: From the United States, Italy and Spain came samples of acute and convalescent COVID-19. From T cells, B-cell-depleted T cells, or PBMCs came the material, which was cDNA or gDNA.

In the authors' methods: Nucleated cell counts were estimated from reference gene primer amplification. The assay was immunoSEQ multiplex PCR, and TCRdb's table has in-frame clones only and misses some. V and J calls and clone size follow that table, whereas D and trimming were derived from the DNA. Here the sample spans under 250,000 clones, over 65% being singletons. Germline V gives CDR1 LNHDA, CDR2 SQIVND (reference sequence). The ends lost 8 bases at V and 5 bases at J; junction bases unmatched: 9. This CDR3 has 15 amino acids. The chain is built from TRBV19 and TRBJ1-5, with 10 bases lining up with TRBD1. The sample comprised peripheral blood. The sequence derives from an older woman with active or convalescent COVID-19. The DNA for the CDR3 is TGTGCCAGTGAGCCCGGGACAGGGGCGGATCAGCCCCAGCATTTT. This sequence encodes CASEPGTGADQPQHF.